The 22 T cell receptor beta chains in this list originate from one sample, sequenced in a study of T cells in Graves' hyperthyroidism and ophthalmopathy. There were TCR beta CDR3 regions amplified from RNA transcripts. First-round RT-PCR targeting the TCR CDR3 was performed with the HTBI primer set. TCRdb recomputed calls from the multiplex PCR reads with MiXCR, one row per CDR3 protein. This sample carries roughly 240,000 distinct CDR3 sequences, about a sixth of them seen once, and the ten largest clones take under 35%. The sample taken for sequencing was blood. The receptors derive from a woman aged 18-29 years with Graves' ophthalmopathy.

The table lists this clonotype with many counts. The rearrangement uses TRBV28 and TRBJ2-7; no clear D gene. Germline lookup yields CDR1 MDHEN and CDR2 SYDVKM. CDR3 length: 12 amino acids. V lost 7 bases, J lost 3 bases, and 10 bases lay in between. The CDR3 coding sequence is TGTGCCAGCACCGCCAAAGGCTACGAGCAGTACTTC. It translates to CASTAKGYEQYF.

This clonotype was seen ten or more times. This chain uses TRBV11-3 with TRBJ2-7; D not certain. The V and J ends lost 2 bases and 0 bases respectively, with 17 bases between them. CDR1 SGHNT and CDR2 YENEEA come from the germline V gene. The CDR3 is made up of 17 amino acids. CDR3 DNA: TGTGCCAGCAGCTTAAGATATGACACGGATAGCTCCTACGAGCAGTACTTC. It is translated as CASSLRYDTDSSYEQYF.

This clonotype was recorded many times. The genes are TRBV30 and TRBJ2-7; D is possibly TRBD2 (6 bases). This CDR3 has 14 residues. Germline loops: CDR1 GTSNPN, CDR2 SVGIG (reference sequence). Trimming took 3 bases from V and 6 from J, leaving 18 bases between them. CDR3 DNA: TGTGCCTGGAGGGGATCCGGTATGGGAGGCGAGCAGTACTTC. Amino acid sequence: CAWRGSGMGGEQYF.

There are a few counts of this clonotype. A much larger clonotype is one base distant, so this may be a read error. The chain couples TRBV7-2 to TRBJ2-5; D may be TRBD2 (5 bases). CDR3 length: 15 amino acids. Germline V gene lookup returns CDR1 SGHTA and CDR2 FQGNSA. V gave up 6 bases and J gave up 4 bases, with 18 bases separating them. CDR3 in amino acids: CASSYSRRKGETQYF. The CDR3 coding sequence is TGTGCCAGCAGTTACTCGCGGAGGAAGGGAGAGACCCAGTACTTC.

This clonotype was seen repeatedly, ten times or more. The chain has TRBV6-2 or TRBV6-3 and TRBJ2-5; 12 bases agree with TRBD2. Unmatched junction bases numbered 9, after V lost 0 bases and J lost 4 bases. The CDR3 loop spans 18 amino acids. Germline CDR1 and CDR2: MNHEY and SVGEGT. CDR3 nucleotide sequence: TGTGCCAGCAGTTACTCGATACTAGCGGGAGGAGTTGTAGAGACCCAGTACTTC. Residues: CASSYSILAGGVVETQYF.

This clonotype has a count of ten or more. The gene calls are TRBV11-3 and TRBJ1-1; TRBD1 matches 7 bases. Germline lookup yields CDR1 SGHNT and CDR2 YENEEA. V dropped 5 bases and J dropped 1; count of bases not matched to a gene: 7. The CDR3 is made up of 15 amino acids. The CDR3 DNA is TGTGCCAGCAGCAATCCAGGGACAGCGAACACTGAAGCTTTCTTT. Translation gives CASSNPGTANTEAFF. The whole variable domain, filled in from reference TRBV11-3 and TRBJ1-1, reads EAGVVQSPRYKIIEKKQPVAFWCNPISGHNTLYWYLQNLGQGPELLIRYENEEAVDDSQLPKDRFSAERLKGVDSTLKIQPAELGDSAVYLCASSNPGTANTEAFFGQGTRLTVV.

The chain employs TRBV29-1 and TRBJ2-1; 9 bases line up with TRBD1. Per the germline V gene, CDR1 is SQVTM and CDR2 is ANQGSEA. Trimming removed 6 bases from V and 9 bases from J; junction bases left unmatched: 15. The CDR3 is 15 amino acids. The CDR3 is CSVSYPGTGHSEQFF. CDR3 nucleotides: TGCAGCGTCTCCTACCCCGGGACAGGGCATTCTGAGCAGTTCTTC.

This clonotype appeared many times. This chain uses TRBV12-3 or TRBV12-4 with TRBJ2-7; D is uncertain. The ends were cut back, 3 bases at V and 2 bases at J, with 11 bases in the middle. The CDR3 length is 14 residues. CDR3 region: CASSLWQVTYEQYF. Here the CDR3 DNA reads TGTGCCAGCAGTTTGTGGCAGGTGACCTACGAGCAGTACTTC.

This clonotype has a count of ten or more. The V gene is TRBV28, the J gene TRBJ1-1; TRBD1 matches at 7 bases. The CDR3 extends over 14 amino acids. Unmatched junction bases numbered 12, after V lost 7 bases and J lost 7 bases. Germline lookup yields CDR1 MDHEN and CDR2 SYDVKM. The CDR3 loop reads CASTLTGTALEAFF. CDR3 DNA: TGTGCCAGCACCCTAACCGGGACAGCGCTTGAAGCTTTCTTT.

This clonotype showed up many times. This chain links TRBV12-5 with TRBJ2-1; perhaps TRBD1 as D (6 bases). The germline V gene has CDR1 LGHNT and CDR2 FRNRAP. This CDR3 contains 14 residues. V dropped 5 bases and J dropped 8 bases, with 16 bases sitting between them. The CDR3, as DNA: TGTGCTAGTGGTCTCACGACAGGAATCCATGAGCAGTTCTTC. It specifies CASGLTTGIHEQFF.

Worth noting for this clonotype: A single base separates this from a much larger clone, so it may be a read error. The CDR3 bases are TGCAATGCTAGAGATGACCAACAGGGGGCGGCCTACGAGCAGTACTTC. It translates to CNARDDQQGAAYEQYF. V is TRBV20-1 and J is TRBJ2-7; TRBD1 aligns across 9 bases. From germline, CDR1 is DFQATT and CDR2 SNEGSKA (reference sequence). This CDR3 has 16 residues.

This clonotype was detected ten times or more. The chain recombines TRBV9 with TRBJ2-7, with D unresolved. Trimming cost V 3 bases and J 7 bases, with 14 bases left between them. The CDR3 loop spans 13 amino acids. The germline gives CDR1 SGDLS, CDR2 YYNGEE. The CDR3 loop is CASSALPMGEQYF. Written as DNA, the CDR3 is TGTGCCAGCAGCGCCCTCCCGATGGGGGAGCAGTACTTC.

The table lists this clonotype with many counts. This chain joins TRBV20-1 and TRBJ1-6; D perhaps matches TRBD1 (5 bases). The CDR3 runs to 12 residues. Germline V gene sequence: CDR1 DFQATT, CDR2 SNEGSKA (reference sequence). Deletions cut 8 bases from V and 3 bases from J, with 8 bases between. For the CDR3, the DNA is TGCAGTTACGGGGGCTATAATTCACCCCTCCACTTT. Its protein product is CSYGGYNSPLHF.

This clonotype came up many times. The V and J genes are TRBV15 and TRBJ1-4; D unclear. Germline loops: CDR1 LNHNV, CDR2 YYDKDF (reference sequence). The CDR3 sequence is 13 residues long. V lost 0 bases, J lost 7 bases, and 6 bases lay in between. CDR3 amino acids: CATSRDSVEKLFF. The CDR3 DNA sequence: TGTGCCACCAGCAGAGATTCGGTTGAAAAACTGTTTTTT.

The J gene is TRBJ1-5, the V gene TRBV9; D not resolved. CDR3 length: 14 amino acids. The germline V gene encodes CDR1 SGDLS and CDR2 YYNGEE. V was cut by 0 bases and J by 1 base, with 5 bases left in between. The CDR3, as DNA: TGTGCCAGCAGCGTAGACGCCAGCAATCAGCCCCAGCATTTT. Residues: CASSVDASNQPQHF.

At least ten counts were recorded for this clonotype. The genes are TRBV10-3 and TRBJ1-2; the match to TRBD1 covers 7 bases. J gave up 8 bases and V 3 bases, and 0 bases lay outside the gene matches. This CDR3 contains 11 residues. Per the germline V gene, CDR1 is ENHRY and CDR2 is SYGVKD. The CDR3 here is CAISEGGGYTF. The CDR3 nucleotides read TGTGCCATCAGTGAAGGGGGCGGCTACACCTTC.

In this sample, this clonotype turned up many times. This chain uses TRBV5-1 with TRBJ1-1, with 7 bases identical to TRBD1. Germline V gene sequence: CDR1 SGHRS, CDR2 YFSETQ. V lost 3 bases to trimming and J lost 0 bases; unmatched junction nucleotides: 2. This CDR3 has 14 amino acids. The CDR3 sequence: CASSSTGMNTEAFF. For the CDR3, the DNA is TGCGCCAGCAGCTCGACAGGGATGAACACTGAAGCTTTCTTT.

The sample holds many counts of this clonotype. The chain carries TRBV3-1 and TRBJ1-4; 7 positions agree with TRBD1. The CDR3 totals 16 residues. Germline lookup yields CDR1 LGHDT and CDR2 YNNKEL (reference sequence). V lost 0 bases, J lost 7 bases, and 8 bases stayed unmatched. The CDR3 loop reads CASSQDRTGGTEKLFF. CDR3 bases: TGTGCCAGCAGCCAAGATCGGACAGGCGGAACTGAAAAACTGTTTTTT.

In this sample, this clonotype turned up many times. This sequence joins TRBV14 and TRBJ2-5; TRBD1 matches 9 bases. The J segment lost 8 bases and the V segment lost 5 bases, leaving 6 bases of the junction unmatched. CDR3 length equals 13 residues. The germline gives CDR1 SGHDN, CDR2 FVKESK. CDR3: CASSTGTGITQYF. The CDR3 coding sequence is TGTGCCAGCAGCACCGGGACAGGGATAACCCAGTACTTC.

This clonotype has ten or more counts. The chain joins TRBV2 to TRBJ2-3; TRBD2 aligns across 7 bases. Unmatched junction bases numbered 5, after V lost 2 bases and J lost 0 bases. The CDR3 has 16 residues. CDR1 and CDR2 (germline): SNHLY, FYNNEI. CDR3 residues: CASSESPSGSTDTQYF. The CDR3 region has the DNA TGTGCCAGCAGTGAATCCCCTAGCGGCAGCACAGATACGCAGTATTTT.

This clonotype was observed at least ten times. The chain recombines TRBV3-1 with TRBJ2-6; TRBD1 agrees at 8 bases. The CDR3 contains 14 residues. After removal of 4 bases from V and 4 bases from J, the junction contained 0 bases not matched to a gene. Germline CDR1 reads LGHDT; CDR2 reads YNNKEL (reference sequence). CDR3: CASSRQGGANVLTF. In nucleotides, the CDR3 is TGTGCCAGCAGCCGACAGGGGGGGGCCAACGTCCTGACTTTC.

This clonotype was observed at least ten times. The CDR3 sequence: CASSPPNPRANNEQFF. In nucleotides, the CDR3 is TGTGCCAGCTCACCACCGAATCCCCGCGCAAACAATGAGCAGTTCTTC. The genes are TRBV18 and TRBJ2-1; D unclear. Germline V gene lookup returns CDR1 KGHSH and CDR2 LQKENI. The CDR3 has 16 residues. V was clipped by 0 bases and J by 5 bases, with 14 bases between them.